The rows below give T cell receptor beta chains drawn from one sample of a study of OX40 agonist ivuxolimab in advanced cancers. Clones were sequenced by immunoSEQ multiplex PCR, and TCRdb holds only the in-frame ones, with some missing. The sample consists of 45,000 to 50,000 clones, roughly nine tenths of them appearing once. This specimen consisted of CD4+ or CD8+ T cells sorted from blood, obtained in a trial of the OX40 agonist ivuxolimab. Receptors were obtained from an adult with an advanced solid tumor such as melanoma, head and neck, liver or kidney cancer. CDR3s leave out the opening cysteine and the closing phenylalanine or tryptophan.

v_call	j_call	cdr3_aa
TRBV11-2	TRBJ2-1	ASSWTPGDEQF
TRBV11-2	TRBJ1-2	ASRSTGGGGYT
TRBV19	TRBJ1-4	ASRGRGEKLF
TRBV10-3	TRBJ2-1	AIGNTAEQF
TRBV5-1	TRBJ1-1	ASSPSRAGKNTEAF
TRBV19	TRBJ2-3	ASSMQSDTQY
TRBV28	TRBJ1-5	ASSVTGVDQPQH
TRBV19	TRBJ2-1	ASSKGLADNEQF
TRBV6-1	TRBJ1-3	ASSEALAGNTIY
TRBV20-1	TRBJ1-1	SAIWGAEAF
TRBV4-3	TRBJ2-3	ASSQDLKGTSVTDTQY
TRBV9	TRBJ1-1	ASSVGAGFGIETEAF
TRBV10-3	TRBJ1-5	AISESGGANQPQH
TRBV2	TRBJ1-6	ASSEGADSPLH
TRBV10-2	TRBJ2-2	ASSARGYTGELF
TRBV30	TRBJ1-2	AWSVYLVDGYT
TRBV7-9	TRBJ2-7	ASSSDRATSYEQY
TRBV7-6	TRBJ1-2	ASSLGPPGQLYGYT
TRBV4-1	TRBJ1-5	ASSQEETGGNEPQH
TRBV6-1	TRBJ2-6	ASSESDRAPGANVLT
TRBV27	TRBJ2-3	ASRTGWRDTQY
TRBV11-3	TRBJ2-5	ASSLEANPLETQY
TRBV11-2	TRBJ2-5	ASSLRTGETQY
TRBV5-1	TRBJ2-7	ASSFVPADSYEQY
TRBV6-5	TRBJ2-7	ASSYSLAGPYEQY
TRBV28	TRBJ2-1	ASTTGGPNEI
TRBV5-1	TRBJ2-3	ASSGGLTDTQY
TRBV19	TRBJ1-5	ASIGQFNQPQH
TRBV5-4	TRBJ1-1	ASSLGAENTEAF
TRBV27	TRBJ1-5	ASSLYGGGHQPQH
TRBV11-3	TRBJ2-7	ASSLDFWGTNYEQY
TRBV11-2	TRBJ1-2	ASTLSETWRYDGYT
TRBV11-2	TRBJ2-7	ASSLERDRVKY
TRBV4-2	NA	ASSQEPPGNKPYEQY
TRBV5-5	TRBJ2-1	ASSLTSGRLDEQF
TRBV28	TRBJ1-2	ASSFKGYGYT
TRBV7-6	TRBJ2-7	ASSLDRVSYEQY
TRBV2	TRBJ2-7	ASSRDNIKTWTT
TRBV7-8	TRBJ2-1	ASSLHARSVYNEQF
TRBV10-3	TRBJ2-1	AITDSGFYNEQF
TRBV7-7	TRBJ2-1	ASSLTPTYNEQF
TRBV19	TRBJ2-7	ASNFRAGESYEQY
TRBV18	TRBJ1-1	ASSPTGNTEAF
TRBV30	TRBJ2-3	AWSTGTSGISDTQY
TRBV10-1	TRBJ2-1	ASSESDRGGEQF
TRBV5-4	TRBJ1-2	ASSLAPYGYT
TRBV4-3	TRBJ2-1	ASSPSAGHYNEQF
TRBV5-1	TRBJ2-1	ASSFVPTSEVYNEQF
TRBV5-6	TRBJ2-3	ASRISGGGTDTQY
TRBV19	TRBJ1-5	ASSITRQGSNQPQH
TRBV10-1	TRBJ2-1	ASSGQVAGEQF
TRBV15	TRBJ2-5	ATSVADREVREQY
TRBV4-3	TRBJ1-1	ASSRDLPNTEAF
TRBV27	TRBJ1-1	ASSTLGPDTEAF
TRBV10-1	TRBJ1-5	ASSESNQPQH
TRBV18	TRBJ1-5	ASSPGGNQPQH
TRBV4-3	TRBJ2-3	ASTQDGGGGADTQY